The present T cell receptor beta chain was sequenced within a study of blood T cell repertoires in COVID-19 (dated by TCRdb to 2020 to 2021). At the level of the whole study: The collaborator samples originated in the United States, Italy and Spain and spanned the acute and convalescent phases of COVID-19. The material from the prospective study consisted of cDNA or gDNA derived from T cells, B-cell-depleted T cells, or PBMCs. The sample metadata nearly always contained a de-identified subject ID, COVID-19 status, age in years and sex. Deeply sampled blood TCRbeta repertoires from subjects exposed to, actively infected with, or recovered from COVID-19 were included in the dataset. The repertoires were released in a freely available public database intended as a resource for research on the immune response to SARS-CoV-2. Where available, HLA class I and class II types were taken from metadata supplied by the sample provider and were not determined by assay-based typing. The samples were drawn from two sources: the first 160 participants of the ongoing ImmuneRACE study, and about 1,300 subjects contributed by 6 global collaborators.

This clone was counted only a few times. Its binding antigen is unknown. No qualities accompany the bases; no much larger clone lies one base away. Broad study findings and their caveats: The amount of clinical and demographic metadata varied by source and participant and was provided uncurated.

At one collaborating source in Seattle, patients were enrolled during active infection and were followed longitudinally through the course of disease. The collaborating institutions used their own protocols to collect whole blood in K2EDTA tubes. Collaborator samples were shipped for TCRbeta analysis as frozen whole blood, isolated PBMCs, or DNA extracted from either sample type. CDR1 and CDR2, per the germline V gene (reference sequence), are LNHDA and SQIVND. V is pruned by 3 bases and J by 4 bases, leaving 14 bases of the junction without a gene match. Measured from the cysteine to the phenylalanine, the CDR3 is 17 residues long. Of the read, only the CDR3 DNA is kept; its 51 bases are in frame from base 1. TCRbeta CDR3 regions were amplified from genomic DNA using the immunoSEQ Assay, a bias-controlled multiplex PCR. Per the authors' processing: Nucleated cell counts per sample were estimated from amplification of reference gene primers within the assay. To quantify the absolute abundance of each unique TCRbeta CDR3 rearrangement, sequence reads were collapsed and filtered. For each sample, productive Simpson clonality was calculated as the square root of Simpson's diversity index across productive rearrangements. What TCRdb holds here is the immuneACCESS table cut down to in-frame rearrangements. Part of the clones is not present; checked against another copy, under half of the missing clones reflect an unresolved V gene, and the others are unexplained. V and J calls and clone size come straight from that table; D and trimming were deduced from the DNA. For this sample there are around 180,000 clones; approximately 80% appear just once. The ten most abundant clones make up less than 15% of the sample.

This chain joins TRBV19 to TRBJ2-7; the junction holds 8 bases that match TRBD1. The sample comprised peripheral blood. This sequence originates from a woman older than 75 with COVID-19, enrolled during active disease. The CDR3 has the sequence CASSISGGATVLYEQYF. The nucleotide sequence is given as TGTGCCAGTAGTATTTCAGGGGGCGCGACGGTGTTGTACGAGCAGTACTTC.